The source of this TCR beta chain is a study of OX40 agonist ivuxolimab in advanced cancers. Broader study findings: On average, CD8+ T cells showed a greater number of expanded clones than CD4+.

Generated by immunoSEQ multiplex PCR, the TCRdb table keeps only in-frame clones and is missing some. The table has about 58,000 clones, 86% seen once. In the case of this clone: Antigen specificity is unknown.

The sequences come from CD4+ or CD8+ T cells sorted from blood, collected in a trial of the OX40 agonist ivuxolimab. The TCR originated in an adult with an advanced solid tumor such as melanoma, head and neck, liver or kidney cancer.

The CDR3, as DNA: TGTGCCAGCAGCTTCCATCGGGGACAGGGGGACACCGGGGAGCTGTTTTTT. Its translation is CASSFHRGQGDTGELFF. The V gene is TRBV7-8, the J gene TRBJ2-2, with 11 bases that match TRBD1. The CDR3 extends over 17 amino acids. The ends lost 3 bases at V and 3 bases at J; junction bases unmatched: 6. Germline assignment: CDR1 SGHVS and CDR2 FQNEAQ.